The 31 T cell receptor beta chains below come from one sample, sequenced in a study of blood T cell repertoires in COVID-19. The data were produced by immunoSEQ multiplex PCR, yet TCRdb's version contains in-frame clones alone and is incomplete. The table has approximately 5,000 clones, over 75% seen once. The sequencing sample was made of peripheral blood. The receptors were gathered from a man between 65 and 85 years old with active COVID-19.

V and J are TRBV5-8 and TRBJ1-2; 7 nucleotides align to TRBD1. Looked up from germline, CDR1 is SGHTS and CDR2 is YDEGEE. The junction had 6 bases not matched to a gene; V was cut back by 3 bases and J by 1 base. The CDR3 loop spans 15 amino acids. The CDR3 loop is CASSSGQADNYGYTF. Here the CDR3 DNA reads TGTGCCAGCAGCTCAGGACAGGCCGATAACTATGGCTACACCTTC. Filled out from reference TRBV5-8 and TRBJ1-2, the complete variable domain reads EAGVTQSPTHLIKTRGQQATLRCSPISGHTSVYWYQQALGLGLQFLLWYDEGEERNRGNFPPRFSGRQFPNYSSELNVNALELEDSALYLCASSSGQADNYGYTFGSGTRLTVV.

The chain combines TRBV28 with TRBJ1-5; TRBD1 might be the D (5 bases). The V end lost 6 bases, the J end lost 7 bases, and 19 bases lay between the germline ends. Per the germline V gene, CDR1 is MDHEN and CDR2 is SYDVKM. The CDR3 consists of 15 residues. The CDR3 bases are TGTGCCAGCAGCCCCGACAGCCTTGGAGAACAGCCCCAGCATTTT. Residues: CASSPDSLGEQPQHF.

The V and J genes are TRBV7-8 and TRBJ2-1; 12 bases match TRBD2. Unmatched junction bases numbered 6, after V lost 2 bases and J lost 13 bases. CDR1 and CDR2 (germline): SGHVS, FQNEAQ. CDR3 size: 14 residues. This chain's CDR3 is CASSLRLAGGAQFF. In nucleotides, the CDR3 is TGTGCCAGCAGCTTACGTCTAGCGGGGGGGGCTCAGTTCTTC.

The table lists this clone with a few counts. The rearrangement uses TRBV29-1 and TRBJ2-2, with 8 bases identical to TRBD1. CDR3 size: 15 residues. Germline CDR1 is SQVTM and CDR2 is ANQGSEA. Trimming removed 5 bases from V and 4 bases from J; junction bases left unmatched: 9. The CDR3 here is CSVYHRDRTTGELFF. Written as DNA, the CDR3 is TGCAGCGTTTATCACCGGGACAGGACCACCGGGGAGCTGTTTTTT.

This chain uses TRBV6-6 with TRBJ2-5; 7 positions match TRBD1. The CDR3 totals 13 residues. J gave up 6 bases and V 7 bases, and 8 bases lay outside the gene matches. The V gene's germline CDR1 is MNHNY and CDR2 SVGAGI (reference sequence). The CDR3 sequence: CASTRQGKKTQYF. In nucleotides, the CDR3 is TGTGCCAGCACCCGACAGGGTAAGAAGACCCAGTACTTC.

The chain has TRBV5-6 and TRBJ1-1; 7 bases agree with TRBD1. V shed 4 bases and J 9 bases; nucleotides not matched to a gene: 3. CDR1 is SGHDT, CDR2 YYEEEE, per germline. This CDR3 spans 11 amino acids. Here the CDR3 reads CASSRDSQAFF. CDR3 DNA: TGTGCCAGCAGCCGGGACAGCCAAGCTTTCTTT.

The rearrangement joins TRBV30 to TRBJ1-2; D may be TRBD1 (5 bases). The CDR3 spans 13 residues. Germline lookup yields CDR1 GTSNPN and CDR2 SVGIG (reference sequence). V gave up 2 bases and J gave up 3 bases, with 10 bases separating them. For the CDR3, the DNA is TGTGCCTGGAGTTTGCAGGGTCACTATGGCTACACCTTC. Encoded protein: CAWSLQGHYGYTF.

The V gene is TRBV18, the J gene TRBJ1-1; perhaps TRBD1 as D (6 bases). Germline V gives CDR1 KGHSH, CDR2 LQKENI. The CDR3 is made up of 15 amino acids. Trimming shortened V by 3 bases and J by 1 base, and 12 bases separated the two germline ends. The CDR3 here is CASSPVGQPNTEAFF. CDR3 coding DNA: TGTGCCAGCTCACCCGTGGGACAACCGAACACTGAAGCTTTCTTT.

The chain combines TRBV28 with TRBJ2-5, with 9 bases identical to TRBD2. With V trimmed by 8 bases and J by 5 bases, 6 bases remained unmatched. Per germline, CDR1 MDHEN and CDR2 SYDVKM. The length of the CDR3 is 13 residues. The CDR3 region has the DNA TGTGCCAGCTGGGGCGGGGGGGCGGAGACCCAGTACTTC. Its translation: CASWGGGAETQYF.

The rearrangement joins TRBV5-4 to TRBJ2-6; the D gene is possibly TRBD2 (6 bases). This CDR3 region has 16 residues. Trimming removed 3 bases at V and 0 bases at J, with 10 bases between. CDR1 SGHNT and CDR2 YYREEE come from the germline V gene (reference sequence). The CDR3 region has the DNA TGTGCCAGCAGCTCGATCGGGGGCTCTGGGGCCAACGTCCTGACTTTC. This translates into CASSSIGGSGANVLTF.

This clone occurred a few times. CDR3 loop: CASSPWSGRVMAQYF. The DNA for the CDR3 is TGTGCCAGCAGCCCGTGGAGCGGTAGGGTAATGGCCCAGTACTTC. The rearrangement links TRBV27 to TRBJ2-5, with D possibly being TRBD2 (5 bases). Germline lookup yields CDR1 MNHEY and CDR2 SMNVEV (reference sequence). The CDR3 has 15 amino acids. The germline V and J ends were trimmed by 6 bases and 9 bases, with 23 bases remaining between them.

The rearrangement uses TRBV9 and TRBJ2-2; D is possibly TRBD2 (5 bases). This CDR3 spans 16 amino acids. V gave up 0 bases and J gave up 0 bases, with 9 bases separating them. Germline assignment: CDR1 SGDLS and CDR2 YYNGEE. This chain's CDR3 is CASSVARGSNTGELFF. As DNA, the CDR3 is TGTGCCAGCAGCGTAGCCCGGGGTTCGAACACCGGGGAGCTGTTTTTT.

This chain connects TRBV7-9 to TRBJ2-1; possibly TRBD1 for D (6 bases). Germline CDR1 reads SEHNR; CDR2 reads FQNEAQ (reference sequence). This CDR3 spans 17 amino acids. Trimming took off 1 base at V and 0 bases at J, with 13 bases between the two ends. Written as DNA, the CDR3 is TGTGCCAGCAGCTTAGATCCGGACAGAGCCTCCTACAATGAGCAGTTCTTC. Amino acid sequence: CASSLDPDRASYNEQFF.

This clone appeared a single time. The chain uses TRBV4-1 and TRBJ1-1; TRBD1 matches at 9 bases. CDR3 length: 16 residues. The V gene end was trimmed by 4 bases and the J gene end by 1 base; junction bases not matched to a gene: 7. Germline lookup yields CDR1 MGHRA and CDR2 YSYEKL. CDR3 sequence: CASSRVRTGENTEAFF. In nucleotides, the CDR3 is TGCGCCAGCAGCCGAGTAAGGACAGGGGAGAACACTGAAGCTTTCTTT.

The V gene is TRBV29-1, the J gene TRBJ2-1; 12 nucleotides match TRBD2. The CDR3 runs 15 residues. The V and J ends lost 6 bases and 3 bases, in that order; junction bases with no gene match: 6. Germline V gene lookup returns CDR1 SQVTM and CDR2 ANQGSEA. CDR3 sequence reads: CSVPRTSGDYNEQFF. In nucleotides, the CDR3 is TGCAGCGTCCCCCGGACTAGCGGGGACTACAATGAGCAGTTCTTC.

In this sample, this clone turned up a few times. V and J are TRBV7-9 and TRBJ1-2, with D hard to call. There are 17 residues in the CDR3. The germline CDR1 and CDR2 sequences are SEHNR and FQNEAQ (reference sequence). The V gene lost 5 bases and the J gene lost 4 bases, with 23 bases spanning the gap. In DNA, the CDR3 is TGTGCCAGCAGCCCGCCCGGGAGTGCCACCACCCTCTATGGCTACACCTTC. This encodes CASSPPGSATTLYGYTF.

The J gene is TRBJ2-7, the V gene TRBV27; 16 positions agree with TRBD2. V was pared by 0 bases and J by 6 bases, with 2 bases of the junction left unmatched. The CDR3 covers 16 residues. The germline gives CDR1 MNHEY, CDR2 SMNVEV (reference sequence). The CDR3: CASSLSGLAGGSEQYF. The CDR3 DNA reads TGTGCCAGCAGTTTATCGGGACTAGCGGGGGGGAGCGAGCAGTACTTC.

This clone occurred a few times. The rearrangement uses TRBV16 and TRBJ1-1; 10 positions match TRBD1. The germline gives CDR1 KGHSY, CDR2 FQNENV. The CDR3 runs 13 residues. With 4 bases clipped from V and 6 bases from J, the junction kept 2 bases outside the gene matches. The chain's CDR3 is CASSRDRGAEAFF. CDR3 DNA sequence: TGTGCCAGCAGCCGGGACAGGGGTGCTGAAGCTTTCTTT.

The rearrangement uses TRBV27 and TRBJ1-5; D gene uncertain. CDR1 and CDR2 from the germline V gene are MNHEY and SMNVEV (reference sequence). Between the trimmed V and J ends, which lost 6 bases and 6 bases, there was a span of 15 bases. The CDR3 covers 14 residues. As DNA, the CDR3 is TGTGCCAGCAGCGCTGGGGAGGGCAGTCAGCCCCAGCATTTT. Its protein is CASSAGEGSQPQHF.

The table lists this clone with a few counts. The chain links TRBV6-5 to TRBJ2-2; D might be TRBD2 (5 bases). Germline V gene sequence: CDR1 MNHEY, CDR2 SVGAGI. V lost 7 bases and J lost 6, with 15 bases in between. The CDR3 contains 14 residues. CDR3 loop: CASIGNGGAGELFF. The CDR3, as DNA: TGTGCCAGCATAGGGAACGGAGGAGCCGGGGAGCTGTTTTTT.

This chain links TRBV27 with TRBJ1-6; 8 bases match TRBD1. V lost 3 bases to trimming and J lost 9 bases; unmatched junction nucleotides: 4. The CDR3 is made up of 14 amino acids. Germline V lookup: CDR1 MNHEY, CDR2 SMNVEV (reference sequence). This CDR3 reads CASSLPGGSSPLHF. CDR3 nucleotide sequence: TGTGCCAGCAGTTTGCCAGGGGGCAGTTCACCCCTCCACTTT.

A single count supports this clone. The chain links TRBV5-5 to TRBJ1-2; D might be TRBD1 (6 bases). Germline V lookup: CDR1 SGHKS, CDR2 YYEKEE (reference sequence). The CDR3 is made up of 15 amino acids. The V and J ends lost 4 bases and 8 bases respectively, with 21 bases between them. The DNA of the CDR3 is TGTGCCAGCAGCCCCCGCACAGGGATCGGGTTGGGCTACACCTTC. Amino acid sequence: CASSPRTGIGLGYTF.

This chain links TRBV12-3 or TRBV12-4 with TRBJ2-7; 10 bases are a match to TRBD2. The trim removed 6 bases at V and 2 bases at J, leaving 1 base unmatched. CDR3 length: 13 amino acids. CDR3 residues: CASRSGGAYEQYF. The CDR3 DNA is TGTGCCAGCAGGAGCGGGGGGGCCTACGAGCAGTACTTC.

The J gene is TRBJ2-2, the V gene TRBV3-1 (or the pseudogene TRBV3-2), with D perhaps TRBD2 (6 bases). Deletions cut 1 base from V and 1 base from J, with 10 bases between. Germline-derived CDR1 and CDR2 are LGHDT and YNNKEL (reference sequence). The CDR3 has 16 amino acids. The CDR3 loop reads CASSQGLAQNTGELFF. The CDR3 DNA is TGTGCCAGCAGCCAAGGTCTAGCGCAGAACACCGGGGAGCTGTTTTTT.

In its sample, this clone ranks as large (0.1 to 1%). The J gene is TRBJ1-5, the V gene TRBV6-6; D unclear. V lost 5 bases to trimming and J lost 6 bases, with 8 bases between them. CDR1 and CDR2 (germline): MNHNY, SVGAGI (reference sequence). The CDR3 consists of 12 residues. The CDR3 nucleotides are TGTGCCAGCAGTCTGGACTTTCAGCCCCAGCATTTT. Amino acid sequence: CASSLDFQPQHF.

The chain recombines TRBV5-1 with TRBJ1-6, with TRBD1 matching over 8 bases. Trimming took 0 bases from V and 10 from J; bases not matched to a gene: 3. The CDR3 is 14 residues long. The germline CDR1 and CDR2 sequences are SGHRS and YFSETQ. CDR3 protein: CASSLGQGNSPLHF. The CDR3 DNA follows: TGCGCCAGCAGCTTGGGACAGGGGAACTCACCCCTCCACTTT.

The CDR3 protein is CASSPTGTGDQPQHF. DNA for the CDR3: TGTGCCAGCTCACCTACCGGGACAGGGGACCAGCCCCAGCATTTT. The rearrangement links TRBV18 to TRBJ1-5; TRBD1 matches at 10 bases. The CDR3 is made up of 15 amino acids. Trimming took 3 bases from V and 7 from J; bases not matched to a gene: 6. Germline CDR1 is KGHSH and CDR2 is LQKENI.

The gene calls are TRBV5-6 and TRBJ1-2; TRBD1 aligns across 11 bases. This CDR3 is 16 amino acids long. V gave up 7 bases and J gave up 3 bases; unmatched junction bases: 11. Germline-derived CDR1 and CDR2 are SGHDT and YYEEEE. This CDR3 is CASGYSGQGAYYGYTF. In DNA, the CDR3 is TGTGCCAGCGGATACAGCGGACAGGGGGCATACTATGGCTACACCTTC.

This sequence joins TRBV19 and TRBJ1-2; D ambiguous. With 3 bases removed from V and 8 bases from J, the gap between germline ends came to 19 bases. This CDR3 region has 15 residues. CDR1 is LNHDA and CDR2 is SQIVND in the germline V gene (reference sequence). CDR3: CASSIVQRSSWGYTF. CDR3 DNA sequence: TGTGCCAGTAGTATTGTCCAGCGCAGCAGTTGGGGCTACACCTTC. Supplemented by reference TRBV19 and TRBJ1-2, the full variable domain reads DGGITQSPKYLFRKEGQNVTLSCEQNLNHDAMYWYRQDPGQGLRLIYYSQIVNDFQKGDIAEGYSVSREKKESFPLTVTSAQKNPTAFYLCASSIVQRSSWGYTFGSGTRLTVV.

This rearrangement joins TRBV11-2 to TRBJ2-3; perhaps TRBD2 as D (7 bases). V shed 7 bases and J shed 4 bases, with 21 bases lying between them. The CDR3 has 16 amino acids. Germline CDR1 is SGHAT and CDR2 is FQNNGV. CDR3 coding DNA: TGTGCCAGCACCCCTATGGGAGGGGGGGCCGCAGATACGCAGTATTTT. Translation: CASTPMGGGAADTQYF. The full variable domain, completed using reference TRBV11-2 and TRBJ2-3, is EAGVAQSPRYKIIEKRQSVAFWCNPISGHATLYWYQQILGQGPKLLIQFQNNGVVDDSQLPKDRFSAERLKGVDSTLKIQPAKLEDSAVYLCASTPMGGGAADTQYFGPGTRLTVL.

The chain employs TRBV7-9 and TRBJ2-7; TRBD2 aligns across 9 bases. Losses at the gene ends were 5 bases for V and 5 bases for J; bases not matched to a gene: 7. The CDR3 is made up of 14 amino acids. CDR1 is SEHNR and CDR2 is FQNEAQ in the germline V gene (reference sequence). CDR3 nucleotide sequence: TGTGCCAGCAGCGCTGCCCTAGCGGGGAACGAGCAGTACTTC. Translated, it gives CASSAALAGNEQYF.